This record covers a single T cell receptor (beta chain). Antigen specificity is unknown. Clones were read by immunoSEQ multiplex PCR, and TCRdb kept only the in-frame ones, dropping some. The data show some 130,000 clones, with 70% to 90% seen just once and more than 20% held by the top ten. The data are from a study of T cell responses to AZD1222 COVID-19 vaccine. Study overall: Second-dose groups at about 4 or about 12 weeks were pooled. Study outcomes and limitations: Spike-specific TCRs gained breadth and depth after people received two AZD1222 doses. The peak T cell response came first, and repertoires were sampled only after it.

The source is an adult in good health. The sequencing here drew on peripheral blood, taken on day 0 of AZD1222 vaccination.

The CDR3 DNA reads TGTGCCAGCAGCCCCACGGACAGGCCCGCTGAAGCTTTCTTT. Amino acid sequence: CASSPTDRPAEAFF. The chain couples TRBV7-2 to TRBJ1-1, with 7 bases lining up with TRBD1. Germline V CDR1 and CDR2: SGHTA, FQGNSA. This CDR3 has 14 amino acids. The ends lost 5 bases at V and 6 bases at J; junction bases unmatched: 9.